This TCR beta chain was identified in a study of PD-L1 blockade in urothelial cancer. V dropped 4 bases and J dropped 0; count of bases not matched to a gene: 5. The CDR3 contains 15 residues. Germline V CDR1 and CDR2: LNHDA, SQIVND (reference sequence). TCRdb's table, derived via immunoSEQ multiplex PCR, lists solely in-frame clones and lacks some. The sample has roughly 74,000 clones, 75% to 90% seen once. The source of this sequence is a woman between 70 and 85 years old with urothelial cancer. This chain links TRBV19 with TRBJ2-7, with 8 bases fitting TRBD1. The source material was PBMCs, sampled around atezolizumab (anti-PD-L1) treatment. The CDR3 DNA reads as TGTGCCAGTAGTACAGGACAGGGTAGCTCCTACGAGCAGTACTTC. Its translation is CASSTGQGSSYEQYF.